What follows is one T cell receptor beta chain and its context. As yet, its antigen is unknown. The source of the sample is a study of T cell responses to AZD1222 COVID-19 vaccine. Study conclusions and caveats: Clonal diversity was possibly underestimated, and the donors were mostly white British, with more females. Nearly half of spike-specific TCRs reportedly target unmutated variant regions.

Here immunoSEQ multiplex PCR was the method, and the copy in TCRdb shows in-frame clones only, minus some. Found here are some 170,000 clones, about 91% of them singletons; the top ten hold 4.4%. This CDR3 region has 14 residues. Germline CDR1 is SGHVS and CDR2 is FQNEAQ. V shed 5 bases and J shed 1 base, with 10 bases lying between them. The sample was peripheral blood, taken on day 0 of MenACWY control vaccination. The receptor's source is an adult in good health. The rearrangement uses TRBV7-8 and TRBJ2-3; D is unresolved. The CDR3 DNA is TGTGCCAGCAGCCCCCGACCGGGCACAGATACGCAGTATTTT. This gives the protein CASSPRPGTDTQYF.